The 17 T cell receptor beta chains listed next were all sequenced from one sample in a study of CD8+CD57+ T cells in acquired aplastic anemia. Whoever was chosen for sequencing had shown CD8+CD57+ cell expansion by flow cytometry. Both TCR beta VDJ combination and CDR3 sequence profiling were carried out. Genomic DNA was the template for this profiling. A single record per CDR3 protein comes from TCRdb applying MiXCR to the reads. Among fewer than 85,000 distinct CDR3 sequences listed, under 80% were seen once. Material: sorted CD4+, CD8+, or CD8+CD57+ T cells (not recorded which) from PBMCs. Receptors originate from a human donor with aplastic anemia.

The rearrangement joins TRBV10-3 to TRBJ2-6; D remains ambiguous. Trimming removed 4 bases from V and 4 bases from J, with 11 bases in between. Per the germline V gene, CDR1 is ENHRY and CDR2 is SYGVKD. The CDR3 runs 15 residues. DNA for the CDR3: TGTGCCATCAGTGGTCAAGGCGCGGGGGCCAACGTCCTGACTTTC. Translating gives CAISGQGAGANVLTF.

CDR3: CATSVGTSGNYNEQFF. CDR3 DNA sequence: TGTGCCACCAGTGTGGGGACTAGCGGAAATTACAATGAGCAGTTCTTC. The V gene is TRBV24-1, the J gene TRBJ2-1; TRBD2 matches 11 bases. Germline assignment: CDR1 KGHDR and CDR2 SFDVKD. The CDR3 has 16 amino acids. V lost 5 bases to trimming and J lost 4 bases; unmatched junction nucleotides: 6.

The chain's CDR3 is CSARTGGSMTETQYF. Written as DNA, the CDR3 is TGCAGTGCTAGAACGGGCGGGAGTATGACGGAGACCCAGTACTTC. The V and J genes are TRBV20-1 and TRBJ2-5; TRBD2 agrees at 7 bases. CDR3 length: 15 amino acids. J lost 5 bases, V lost 2 bases, and 11 bases had no gene match. The germline gives CDR1 DFQATT, CDR2 SNEGSKA (reference sequence).

The chain has TRBV29-1 and TRBJ1-2; 7 bases are a match to TRBD1. CDR1 and CDR2 (germline): SQVTM, ANQGSEA. The CDR3 runs 14 residues. V was clipped by 6 bases and J by 3 bases; unmatched bases: 10. This CDR3 reads CSVRRQGGYYGYTF. CDR3 coding DNA: TGCAGCGTCCGCCGACAGGGAGGGTACTATGGCTACACCTTC. Full variable domain (missing parts from reference TRBV29-1 and TRBJ1-2): SAVISQKPSRDICQRGTSLTIQCQVDSQVTMMFWYRQQPGQSLTLIATANQGSEATYESGFVIDKFPISRPNLTFSTLTVSNMSPEDSSIYLCSVRRQGGYYGYTFGSGTRLTVV.

This clonotype was picked up a small number of times. The chain carries TRBV27 and TRBJ2-1; 7 nucleotides agree with TRBD2. V was clipped by 8 bases and J by 2 bases; unmatched bases: 9. Germline values: CDR1 MNHEY, CDR2 SMNVEV (reference sequence). CDR3 length equals 15 residues. The CDR3 DNA is TGTGCCAGCGTGTTAGGAGCGGGACCCTACAATGAGCAGTTCTTC. Its translation: CASVLGAGPYNEQFF.

The chain couples TRBV20-1 to TRBJ2-1; TRBD2 is a possible D gene (6 bases). Trimming removed 5 bases at V and 6 bases at J, with 14 bases between. CDR3 length equals 13 residues. CDR1 is DFQATT, CDR2 SNEGSKA, per germline (reference sequence). The CDR3 nucleotides read TGCAGTGCTCTCCGACTAGTGGGCAATGAGCAGTTCTTC. This encodes CSALRLVGNEQFF.

V and J are TRBV7-9 and TRBJ2-7; D is ambiguous. Per germline, CDR1 SEHNR and CDR2 FQNEAQ (reference sequence). CDR3 length equals 12 residues. V dropped 7 bases and J dropped 3 bases, with 10 bases sitting between them. The CDR3 nucleotides read TGTGCCAGCAATAGAGGAGACTACGAGCAGTACTTC. It yields the protein CASNRGDYEQYF.

This clonotype was counted between two and nine times. The J gene is TRBJ2-1, the V gene TRBV11-1; 12 bases match TRBD2. V was pared by 5 bases and J by 9 bases, with 8 bases of the junction left unmatched. Germline V gives CDR1 SGHAT, CDR2 FQDESV (reference sequence). The CDR3 spans 15 residues. The CDR3 DNA reads as TGTGCCAGCAGCGTTACTAGCGGGGGGATGAGTGAGCAGTTCTTC. Amino acids: CASSVTSGGMSEQFF.

The J gene is TRBJ1-2, the V gene TRBV6-1; D is possibly TRBD1 (5 bases). This CDR3 comprises 11 residues. Trimming took off 3 bases at V and 8 bases at J, with 7 bases between the two ends. Germline V gene data show CDR1 as MNHNS and CDR2 as SASEGT. The CDR3 nucleotides read TGTGCCAGCAGTGATAGGGGCGGCTACACCTTC. It translates to CASSDRGGYTF.

The chain joins TRBV29-1 to TRBJ2-7, with 8 bases fitting TRBD1. Germline V gene sequence: CDR1 SQVTM, CDR2 ANQGSEA. J lost 5 bases, V lost 0 bases, and 9 bases had no gene match. This CDR3 comprises 15 residues. The chain's CDR3 is CSVEEVGAGGDEQYF. The CDR3 DNA follows: TGCAGCGTTGAAGAAGTAGGGGCAGGGGGCGACGAGCAGTACTTC.

This rearrangement joins TRBV20-1 to TRBJ2-1; 7 bases are a match to TRBD2. Germline lookup yields CDR1 DFQATT and CDR2 SNEGSKA (reference sequence). The CDR3 totals 14 residues. Germline trimming cut 0 bases from V and 4 bases from J; bases unmatched to any gene: 3. The CDR3 nucleotides read TGCAGTGCTAGAGAGGGTAGCGGGTACAATGAGCAGTTCTTC. Translating it yields CSAREGSGYNEQFF.

This clonotype was recorded at least ten times. The chain carries TRBV7-6 and TRBJ2-1; D possibly corresponds to TRBD2 (6 bases). The CDR3 covers 13 residues. In germline, CDR1 is SGHVS, CDR2 FNYEAQ. V dropped 6 bases and J dropped 5 bases, with 11 bases sitting between them. The CDR3 here is CASSKGGNNEQFF. The DNA of the CDR3 is TGTGCCAGCAGTAAAGGAGGGAACAATGAGCAGTTCTTC.

The chain recombines TRBV24-1 with TRBJ2-3; 9 bases align to TRBD2. This CDR3 contains 16 residues. Germline CDR1 KGHDR, CDR2 SFDVKD. The V and J ends lost 3 bases and 7 bases, in that order; junction bases with no gene match: 10. CDR3 amino acids: CATSDPGGRAGNTQYF. The CDR3 DNA follows: TGTGCCACCAGTGATCCTGGCGGGAGGGCCGGAAATACGCAGTATTTT.

Many counts were recorded for this clonotype. This chain uses TRBV12-3 or TRBV12-4 with TRBJ1-5, with a possible D match to TRBD1 (6 bases). The CDR3 extends over 13 amino acids. The V end was cut by 4 bases, the J end by 6 bases, with 10 bases between. The CDR3 spells CASSSQGIQPQHF. In DNA form, the CDR3 reads TGTGCCAGCAGTTCACAGGGAATTCAGCCCCAGCATTTT.

Here the CDR3 reads CAIGFRTEAFF. CDR3 bases: TGTGCCATTGGATTTCGGACAGAAGCTTTCTTT. The chain has TRBV10-3 and TRBJ1-1; TRBD1 is a possible D gene (5 bases). V lost 9 bases, J lost 8 bases, and 13 bases lay in between. The CDR3 sequence is 11 residues long. Germline assignment: CDR1 ENHRY and CDR2 SYGVKD.

This clonotype was counted between two and nine times. The chain recombines TRBV24-1 with TRBJ1-2; D unclear. CDR1 is KGHDR, CDR2 SFDVKD, per germline. V dropped 3 bases and J dropped 4 bases, with 11 bases sitting between them. This CDR3 is built from 14 residues. CDR3: CATSDPSQRYGYTF. For the CDR3, the DNA is TGTGCCACCAGTGATCCCTCCCAGCGCTATGGCTACACCTTC.

The V and J genes are TRBV7-8 and TRBJ2-7; D is ambiguous. This CDR3 region has 12 residues. With 5 bases removed from V and 3 bases from J, the gap between germline ends came to 8 bases. The V gene's germline CDR1 is SGHVS and CDR2 FQNEAQ. This CDR3 reads CASSPNRYEQYF. The CDR3 coding sequence is TGTGCCAGCAGCCCCAATCGCTACGAGCAGTACTTC.